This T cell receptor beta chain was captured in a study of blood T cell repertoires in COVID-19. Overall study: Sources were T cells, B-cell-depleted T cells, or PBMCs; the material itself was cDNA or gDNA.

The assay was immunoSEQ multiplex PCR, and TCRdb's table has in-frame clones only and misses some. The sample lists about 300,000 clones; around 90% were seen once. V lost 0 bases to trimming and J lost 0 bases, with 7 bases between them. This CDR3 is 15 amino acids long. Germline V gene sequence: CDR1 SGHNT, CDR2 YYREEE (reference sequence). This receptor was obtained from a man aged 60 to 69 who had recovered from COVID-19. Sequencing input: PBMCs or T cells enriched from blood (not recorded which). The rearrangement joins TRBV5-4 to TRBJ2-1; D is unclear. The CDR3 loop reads CASSLGSDSYNEQFF. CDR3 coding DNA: TGTGCCAGCAGCTTGGGAAGCGACTCCTACAATGAGCAGTTCTTC.